This T cell receptor (beta chain) came from a study of OX40 agonist ivuxolimab in advanced cancers. Study in general: Intravenous ivuxolimab was administered to patients every 2 weeks at 0.01 to 10 mg/kg. Partial responses occurred in three patients (one hepatocellular carcinoma, two cutaneous melanoma).

The CDR3 consists of 12 residues. Trimming pared 0 bases from V and 6 bases from J, leaving 7 bases between. Germline-derived CDR1 and CDR2 are SGHRS and YFSETQ. It was autoimmune disease history or systemic immunosuppression that excluded patients. TCRdb's table, derived via immunoSEQ multiplex PCR, lists solely in-frame clones and lacks some. The table records over 70,000 clones, roughly 91% of them present only once. V and J are TRBV5-1 and TRBJ2-7; weak D call: TRBD1 (6 bases). The clonotype was recovered from an adult with an advanced solid tumor such as melanoma, head and neck, liver or kidney cancer. The sample consisted of CD4+ or CD8+ T cells sorted from blood, taken in a trial of the OX40 agonist ivuxolimab. For the CDR3, the DNA is TGCGCCAGCAGCTTGGGGACAGCCGAGCAGTACTTC. Protein sequence: CASSLGTAEQYF.